Below, one T cell receptor beta chain is given with its context. Its antigen is not known. This entry is derived from a study of radiation and T cells in renal cell carcinoma. Time point reported: baseline pretreatment blood. Sample treatment: 15 Gy SBRT to primary tumor, nephrectomy 4 weeks later. Serial blood draws occurred at baseline and 2 and 4 weeks post-SBRT. This renal cell carcinoma was of the clear cell type. Clones were sequenced by immunoSEQ multiplex PCR, and TCRdb holds only the in-frame ones, with some missing. Found here are 130,000 to 150,000 clones, roughly 90% of them singletons; the top ten hold around 12%. General study findings and limits: From baseline, blood top tumor clonotypes peaked at 2 weeks post-radiation. Without pretreatment biopsies, baseline tumor clonotype presence was undetermined.

CDR1 is MNHEY, CDR2 SVGAGI, per germline. This CDR3 has 15 amino acids. V was pared by 5 bases and J by 1 base, with 5 bases of the junction left unmatched. The chain has TRBV6-5 and TRBJ2-5; TRBD2 matches 9 bases. This TCR was recovered from a woman aged 45-59 years with renal cell carcinoma. The sequencing used blood, collected from a patient whose treatment included radiotherapy and nephrectomy. CDR3 region: CASSPIAGAQETQYF. Here the CDR3 DNA reads TGTGCCAGCAGTCCTATAGCGGGGGCCCAAGAGACCCAGTACTTC.